This T cell receptor (beta chain) is from a study of CD8 T cells in Susac syndrome. After extraction with the RNeasy kit, roughly 0.45 to 1 ug of the RNA was reverse transcribed using random hexamers. Each CDR3 protein is one row after TCRdb ran MiXCR on the immunoSEQ multiplex PCR reads. This table has approximately 210,000 distinct CDR3 sequences, 95% appearing once. The CDR3 has 17 residues. The V and J ends lost 3 bases and 7 bases, in that order; junction bases with no gene match: 10. Germline-derived CDR1 and CDR2 are SGHRS and YFSETQ. Sequencing was done on a sample of CD4+ T cells from PBMCs. The V and J genes are TRBV5-1 and TRBJ2-1; 13 bases line up with TRBD2. This TCR was sampled from a human donor with multiple sclerosis. In DNA, the CDR3 is TGCGCCAGCAGCTCCCTAAGACTAGCGGGGGGTGGGAATGAGCAGTTCTTC. This sequence encodes CASSSLRLAGGGNEQFF.